This TCR beta chain comes out of a study of blood T cells in healthy people across ages. A minimum of 7 million PBMCs was isolated per sample. Germline V lookup: CDR1 MNHNY, CDR2 SVGAGI (reference sequence). The CDR3 has 13 residues. The junction had 4 bases not matched to a gene; V was cut back by 5 bases and J by 8 bases. Then a second PCR, running roughly 7 to 11 cycles, was carried out with a sample-barcoded 5' primer and a J-beta primer mix. Via MiXCR, TCRdb re-called the 5' RACE reads, giving one row per CDR3 protein. The sample has more than 650,000 distinct CDR3 sequences, roughly 26% seen once. The same specimen was also included in a second study, on T cells of mothers and their children.

The J gene is TRBJ1-3, the V gene TRBV6-6, with TRBD1 matching over 9 bases. Material for sequencing was blood. The origin of this receptor is a boy aged 5-17 years in good health. The CDR3 nucleotides read TGTGCCAGCAGTCAACAGGGGGCGGACACCATATATTTT. Its translation is CASSQQGADTIYF.